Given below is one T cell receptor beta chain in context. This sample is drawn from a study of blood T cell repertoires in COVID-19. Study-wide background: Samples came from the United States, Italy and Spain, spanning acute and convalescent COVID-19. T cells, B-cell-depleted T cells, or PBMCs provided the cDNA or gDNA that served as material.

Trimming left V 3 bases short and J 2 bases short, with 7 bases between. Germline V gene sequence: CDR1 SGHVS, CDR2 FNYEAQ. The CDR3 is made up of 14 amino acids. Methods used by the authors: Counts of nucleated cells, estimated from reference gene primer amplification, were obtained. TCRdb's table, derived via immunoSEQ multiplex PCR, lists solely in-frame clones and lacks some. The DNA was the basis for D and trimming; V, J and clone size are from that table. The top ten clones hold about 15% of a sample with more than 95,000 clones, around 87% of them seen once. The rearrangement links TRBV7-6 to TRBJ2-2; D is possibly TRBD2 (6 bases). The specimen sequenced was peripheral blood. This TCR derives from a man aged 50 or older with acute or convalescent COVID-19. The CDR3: CASSLGGNTGELFF. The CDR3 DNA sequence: TGTGCCAGCAGCTTGGGGGGAAACACCGGGGAGCTGTTTTTT. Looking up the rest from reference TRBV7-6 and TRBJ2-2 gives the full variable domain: GAGVSQSPRYKVTKRGQDVALRCDPISGHVSLYWYRQALGQGPEFLTYFNYEAQQDKSGLPNDRFSAERPEGSISTLTIQRTEQRDSAMYRCASSLGGNTGELFFGEGSRLTVL.